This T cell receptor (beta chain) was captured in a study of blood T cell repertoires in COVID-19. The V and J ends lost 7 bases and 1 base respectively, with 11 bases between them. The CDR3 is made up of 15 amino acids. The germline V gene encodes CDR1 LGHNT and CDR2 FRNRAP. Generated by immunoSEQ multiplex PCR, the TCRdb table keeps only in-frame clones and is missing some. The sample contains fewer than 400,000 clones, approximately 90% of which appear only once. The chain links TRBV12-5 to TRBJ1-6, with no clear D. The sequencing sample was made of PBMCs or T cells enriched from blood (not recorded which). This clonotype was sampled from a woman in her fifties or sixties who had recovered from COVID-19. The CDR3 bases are TGTGCTAGTGCCCTAGCGGGGTCCTATAATTCACCCCTCCACTTT. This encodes CASALAGSYNSPLHF.